One sample yielded the 9 T cell receptor beta chains listed below, sequenced in a study of blood T cell repertoires in COVID-19. The method was immunoSEQ multiplex PCR; TCRdb's version includes in-frame clones alone and lacks a portion of them. The sample consists of around 67,000 clones, roughly 87% of them appearing once. The sample was peripheral blood. These receptors were obtained from a woman of 80 years or more with acute or convalescent COVID-19.

The chain is built from TRBV28 and TRBJ1-5; possibly TRBD1 for D (6 bases). The CDR3 contains 15 residues. Between the trimmed V and J ends, which lost 5 bases and 6 bases, there was a span of 17 bases. The V gene's germline CDR1 is MDHEN and CDR2 SYDVKM. The chain's CDR3 is CASSTRGALGQPQHF. The CDR3 nucleotides read TGTGCCAGCAGTACCCGGGGGGCGCTTGGTCAGCCCCAGCATTTT.

The chain uses TRBV6-5 and TRBJ2-7; D is possibly TRBD2 (6 bases). V shed 6 bases and J shed 1 base, with 16 bases lying between them. CDR3 size: 15 residues. Per germline, CDR1 MNHEY and CDR2 SVGAGI. DNA for the CDR3: TGTGCCAGCAGCGAGCCGGGGGAGGCATCCTACGAGCAGTACTTC. Protein: CASSEPGEASYEQYF.

The J gene is TRBJ1-5, the V gene TRBV7-2; weak D call: TRBD1 (5 bases). The CDR3 is 14 amino acids. Deletions cut 5 bases from V and 2 bases from J, with 10 bases between. Germline assignment: CDR1 SGHTA and CDR2 FQGNSA. Here the CDR3 DNA reads TGTGCCAGCAGCCCGTCGGGGGGCAATCAGCCCCAGCATTTT. It encodes CASSPSGGNQPQHF.

V usage is TRBV7-6 and J usage is TRBJ1-3; tentative D call: TRBD1 (5 bases). Trimming removed 5 bases at V and 0 bases at J, with 11 bases between. This CDR3 has 15 amino acids. Germline V lookup: CDR1 SGHVS, CDR2 FNYEAQ. The CDR3 region is CASSRDRISGNTIYF. CDR3 bases: TGTGCCAGCAGCCGAGACAGAATCTCTGGAAACACCATATATTTT.

The V and J genes are TRBV28 and TRBJ1-3, with D perhaps matching TRBD1 (6 bases). The germline V gene has CDR1 MDHEN and CDR2 SYDVKM. The CDR3 loop spans 15 amino acids. V was shortened by 3 bases and J by 0 bases, with 9 bases between the two germline ends. CDR3 sequence: CASSFRGFSGNTIYF. The CDR3, as DNA: TGTGCCAGCAGTTTTAGGGGGTTCTCTGGAAACACCATATATTTT.

This rearrangement joins TRBV29-1 to TRBJ2-2; 7 bases agree with TRBD2. The CDR3 contains 11 residues. Germline assignment: CDR1 SQVTM and CDR2 ANQGSEA. The CDR3 bases are TGCGCGGGAGCGAACACCGGGGAGCTGTTTTTT. This gives the protein CAGANTGELFF.

This clone occurred a few times. This chain joins TRBV5-4 and TRBJ1-2; D gene ambiguous. The CDR3 runs to 14 residues. Germline CDR1 reads SGHNT; CDR2 reads YYREEE (reference sequence). Deletions cut 0 bases from V and 7 bases from J, with 13 bases between. The CDR3 nucleotides read TGTGCCAGCAGCTTGGACGATCTGGCGGGTGGCTACACCTTC. Translating gives CASSLDDLAGGYTF.

This chain connects TRBV19 to TRBJ1-3; possible D gene TRBD1, 6 bases. CDR1 and CDR2 (germline): LNHDA, SQIVND (reference sequence). The CDR3 has 14 residues. Trimming shortened V by 8 bases and J by 2 bases, and 13 bases separated the two germline ends. CDR3 nucleotide sequence: TGTGCCAGTTCATCCGGACAGCCTGGAAACACCATATATTTT. It yields the protein CASSSGQPGNTIYF.

In nucleotides, the CDR3 is TGTGCTCGGGACAGGGAGGAATCTGAAGCTTTCTTT. Its protein is CARDREESEAFF. V gene TRBV19 combines with J gene TRBJ1-1; 9 bases are a match to TRBD1. This CDR3 is 12 amino acids long. Germline CDR1 LNHDA, CDR2 SQIVND (reference sequence).